The next 28 T cell receptor beta chains were all read from a single sample in a study of naive and memory T cell subsets. An equimolar mix of two oligonucleotides served as the beta constant-region primer for TRBC1 and TRBC2. Four rounds of PCR amplified the ligated cDNA using nested alpha and beta constant-region primers plus SP2. One entry per CDR3 protein, called by TCRdb with MiXCR from the UMI-ligation and nested PCR reads. The table lists tens of thousands of distinct CDR3 sequences, about 10% of them singletons, with 1.2% in the top ten. Sample: naive CD8+ T cells from blood. The source is a human donor in good health.

The chain has TRBV28 and TRBJ2-5; tentatively, D is TRBD2 (5 bases). V dropped 4 bases and J dropped 2 bases, with 8 bases sitting between them. The CDR3 covers 13 residues. Germline V gives CDR1 MDHEN, CDR2 SYDVKM. For the CDR3, the DNA is TGTGCCAGCAGTTCGGGAACACAAGAGACCCAGTACTTC. Encoded protein: CASSSGTQETQYF.

With respect to this clonotype: A much larger clone differs from this one at a single base, so this may be a read error. V usage is TRBV12-3 or TRBV12-4 and J usage is TRBJ2-7; D is unclear. V was shortened by 3 bases and J by 0 bases, with 12 bases between the two germline ends. The CDR3 has 15 residues. DNA of the CDR3: TGTGCCAGCAGTTTTGCTGGGTCTGGCTCCTACGAGCAGTACTTC. The encoded protein is CASSFAGSGSYEQYF.

This clonotype occurred many times. The chain has TRBV4-1 and TRBJ2-7, with TRBD2 matching 9 bases. The CDR3 extends over 15 amino acids. V trimming: 3 bases; J trimming: 1 base; junction bases outside the gene matches: 4. Germline V gene lookup returns CDR1 MGHRA and CDR2 YSYEKL. CDR3 bases: TGCGCCAGCAGCCACATAGCGGGAGAGTCCTACGAGCAGTACTTC. Its translation: CASSHIAGESYEQYF.

This sequence joins TRBV3-1 and TRBJ2-3; D not certain. CDR1 LGHDT and CDR2 YNNKEL come from the germline V gene (reference sequence). Between the trimmed V and J ends, which lost 4 bases and 2 bases, there was a span of 16 bases. There are 16 residues in the CDR3. The CDR3 is CASSPSSTRHTDTQYF. The CDR3 DNA reads TGTGCCAGCAGCCCGAGTTCGACCAGACACACAGATACGCAGTATTTT.

This clonotype has a count of ten or more. At one boundary the junction diverges from the germline segment, which might be a read error. This chain connects TRBV20-1 to TRBJ2-3; 11 nucleotides align to TRBD2. This CDR3 is 16 amino acids long. Per germline, CDR1 DFQATT and CDR2 SNEGSKA (reference sequence). In DNA form, the CDR3 reads TGCAGCGCTAGAGATTTAGCGGGAGGGTCCCCAGATACGCAGTATTTT. This encodes CSARDLAGGSPDTQYF.

This clonotype has a count of ten or more. The chain joins TRBV29-1 to TRBJ2-7; D not certain. Trimming cost V 0 bases and J 2 bases, with 8 bases left between them. The germline V gene encodes CDR1 SQVTM and CDR2 ANQGSEA. The CDR3 spans 13 residues. This CDR3 is CSVEERDTYEQYF. The CDR3 DNA sequence: TGCAGCGTTGAAGAACGAGACACCTACGAGCAGTACTTC.

The chain uses TRBV27 and TRBJ1-4; 11 nucleotides line up with TRBD1. This CDR3 is built from 16 residues. Trimming removed 5 bases from V and 7 bases from J; junction bases left unmatched: 9. Germline V gene sequence: CDR1 MNHEY, CDR2 SMNVEV (reference sequence). The CDR3 sequence: CASSPGTGGVSEKLFF. CDR3 coding DNA: TGTGCCAGCAGTCCGGGGACAGGGGGTGTAAGTGAAAAACTGTTTTTT.

This clonotype has a handful of counts. The V and J genes are TRBV6-5 and TRBJ2-7, with D possibly matching TRBD2 (6 bases). Germline V gene sequence: CDR1 MNHEY, CDR2 SVGAGI. V lost 6 bases and J lost 4, with 16 bases in between. The CDR3 is 14 residues long. The CDR3 sequence: CASRQEGRIYEQYF. CDR3 bases: TGTGCCAGCAGGCAGGAGGGGCGGATTTACGAGCAGTACTTC.

This clonotype was detected many times. The genes are TRBV7-6 and TRBJ2-5; D gene ambiguous. Germline V gene lookup returns CDR1 SGHVS and CDR2 FNYEAQ. Trimming pared 3 bases from V and 5 bases from J, leaving 7 bases between. This CDR3 has 12 amino acids. CDR3 amino acids: CASSLERETQYF. CDR3 coding DNA: TGTGCCAGCAGCTTGGAAAGGGAGACCCAGTACTTC. Complete variable domain (other parts from reference TRBV7-6 and TRBJ2-5): GAGVSQSPRYKVTKRGQDVALRCDPISGHVSLYWYRQALGQGPEFLTYFNYEAQQDKSGLPNDRFSAERPEGSISTLTIQRTEQRDSAMYRCASSLERETQYFGPGTRLLVL.

The rearrangement joins TRBV3-1 to TRBJ1-5; no firm D call. CDR3 length equals 15 residues. Germline-derived CDR1 and CDR2 are LGHDT and YNNKEL (reference sequence). The V gene lost 1 base and the J gene lost 0 bases, with 7 bases spanning the gap. The CDR3 region is CASSQGFNSNQPQHF. The CDR3 nucleotides are TGTGCCAGCAGCCAAGGCTTCAATAGCAATCAGCCCCAGCATTTT.

This clonotype has only a few counts. The chain couples TRBV4-2 to TRBJ2-6; D is unclear. CDR3 size: 14 residues. Germline V gene sequence: CDR1 LGHNA, CDR2 YNFKEQ. V was shortened by 3 bases and J by 5 bases, with 8 bases between the two germline ends. The CDR3 DNA follows: TGTGCCAGCAGCCAGCCAGACAGGGCCAACGTCCTGACTTTC. Its translation is CASSQPDRANVLTF.

This clonotype was recorded at least ten times. This chain connects TRBV30 to TRBJ2-7, with TRBD1 matching 8 bases. The V and J ends lost 2 bases and 6 bases, in that order; junction bases with no gene match: 9. The CDR3 has 14 amino acids. Germline loops: CDR1 GTSNPN, CDR2 SVGIG (reference sequence). This CDR3 reads CAWSPPDRVLEQYF. In DNA form, the CDR3 reads TGTGCCTGGAGTCCGCCGGACAGGGTTCTCGAGCAGTACTTC.

This clonotype was seen ten or more times. The chain employs TRBV29-1 and TRBJ2-1; TRBD1 matches 7 bases. This CDR3 has 14 amino acids. CDR1 is SQVTM, CDR2 ANQGSEA, per germline. V dropped 5 bases and J dropped 5; count of bases not matched to a gene: 9. CDR3 amino acids: CSVLTGTVNNEQFF. CDR3 DNA sequence: TGCAGCGTTCTGACAGGGACCGTAAACAATGAGCAGTTCTTC.

This clonotype was seen repeatedly, ten times or more. This chain's CDR3 is CSVEAGVINEQFF. CDR3 coding DNA: TGCAGCGTTGAAGCGGGAGTTATCAATGAGCAGTTCTTC. The gene calls are TRBV29-1 and TRBJ2-1; possibly TRBD2 for D (6 bases). The CDR3 extends over 13 amino acids. V was pared by 1 base and J by 6 bases, with 10 bases between. The germline CDR1 and CDR2 sequences are SQVTM and ANQGSEA.

The chain links TRBV11-2 to TRBJ1-2; no clear D gene. V dropped 5 bases and J dropped 0 bases, with 13 bases sitting between them. The CDR3 sequence is 15 residues long. The germline V gene encodes CDR1 SGHAT and CDR2 FQNNGV. The CDR3 reads CASSLSRTANYGYTF. The CDR3 coding sequence is TGTGCCAGCAGCCTCTCACGCACGGCTAACTATGGCTACACCTTC.

This clonotype was found many times. The J gene is TRBJ2-5, the V gene TRBV7-6; TRBD1 matches at 7 bases. The CDR3 covers 15 residues. CDR1 SGHVS and CDR2 FNYEAQ come from the germline V gene. J gave up 2 bases and V 6 bases, and 9 bases lay outside the gene matches. In DNA form, the CDR3 reads TGTGCCAGCAGAACTACAGGGGTTGGGCAAGAGACCCAGTACTTC. Amino acids: CASRTTGVGQETQYF.

This clonotype was counted many times. The J gene is TRBJ2-3, the V gene TRBV6-1; D possibly uses TRBD1 or TRBD2 (6 bases each). The CDR3 runs 16 residues. V lost 2 bases to trimming and J lost 3 bases, with 15 bases between them. Germline assignment: CDR1 MNHNS and CDR2 SASEGT. CDR3 protein: CASSELAGGGTDTQYF. CDR3 in DNA: TGTGCCAGCAGTGAACTGGCCGGAGGGGGTACAGATACGCAGTATTTT.

The V and J genes are TRBV4-1 and TRBJ1-2, with TRBD1 matching 7 bases. J lost 4 bases, V lost 0 bases, and 5 bases had no gene match. Per the germline V gene, CDR1 is MGHRA and CDR2 is YSYEKL. This CDR3 has 15 amino acids. The CDR3: CASSQDRTGVYGYTF. The DNA of the CDR3 is TGCGCCAGCAGCCAAGATCGTACAGGGGTCTATGGCTACACCTTC.

This clonotype was observed a few times. The gene calls are TRBV24-1 and TRBJ2-3; 8 nucleotides agree with TRBD2. Trimming took 2 bases from V and 6 from J; bases not matched to a gene: 6. CDR3 length: 15 residues. Germline V gene sequence: CDR1 KGHDR, CDR2 SFDVKD. The CDR3 DNA follows: TGTGCCACCAGTGATTCAAGCGGGAGTGGGGATACGCAGTATTTT. It encodes CATSDSSGSGDTQYF.

CDR3 coding DNA: TGTGCCAGCACCCTTAGCGGGGCCTACAATGAGCAGTTCTTC. Translation: CASTLSGAYNEQFF. The J gene is TRBJ2-1, the V gene TRBV12-3 or TRBV12-4, with 8 bases that match TRBD2. Trimming took 7 bases from V and 2 from J; bases not matched to a gene: 4. This CDR3 has 14 residues.

As regards this clonotype: A much bigger clone sits one base away, suggesting this may be a read error. This chain joins TRBV29-1 and TRBJ1-5; TRBD2 might be the D (5 bases). The J call may not be correct, given that the DNA end is closer to TRBJ2-3. Germline V lookup: CDR1 SQVTM, CDR2 ANQGSEA. CDR3 length: 14 amino acids. CDR3 loop: CSVGEGTSNQPQYF. CDR3 DNA: TGCAGCGTTGGAGAGGGAACGAGCAATCAGCCCCAGTATTTT.

This clonotype was detected ten times or more. The genes are TRBV6-2 or TRBV6-3 and TRBJ2-1, with D possibly matching TRBD2 (6 bases). Trimming stripped 5 bases from V and 6 bases from J, with 11 bases between. Germline CDR1 is MNHEY and CDR2 is SVGEGT. CDR3 length: 13 amino acids. As DNA, the CDR3 is TGTGCCAGCAGTGAACTAGCTCGCAATGAGCAGTTCTTC. The encoded protein is CASSELARNEQFF.

This clonotype showed up many times. V is TRBV29-1 and J is TRBJ1-1; D is unclear. Trimming removed 5 bases at V and 0 bases at J, with 7 bases between. The CDR3 has 12 residues. CDR1 and CDR2 from the germline V gene are SQVTM and ANQGSEA. CDR3 DNA: TGCAGCGTTCCAAATCTGAACACTGAAGCTTTCTTT. This encodes CSVPNLNTEAFF.

This clonotype has just a few counts. The chain is built from TRBV29-1 and TRBJ2-1, with 9 positions matching TRBD1. The CDR3 contains 15 residues. Germline CDR1 is SQVTM and CDR2 is ANQGSEA. The V segment lost 2 bases and the J segment 8 bases; nucleotides outside the gene matches: 10. In nucleotides, the CDR3 is TGCAGCGTTGAACACTTGCGGGACAGGGCCGATGAGCAGTTCTTC. It codes for CSVEHLRDRADEQFF.

This clonotype has just a few counts. The chain recombines TRBV20-1 with TRBJ1-1; TRBD1 matches at 9 bases. CDR1 and CDR2 from the germline V gene are DFQATT and SNEGSKA (reference sequence). The CDR3 contains 16 residues. J gave up 5 bases and V 7 bases, and 17 bases lay outside the gene matches. This chain's CDR3 is CSVLGQGETQGTEAFF. The CDR3 coding sequence is TGCAGTGTTTTGGGACAGGGCGAGACCCAAGGGACTGAAGCTTTCTTT.

In its sample, this clonotype was seen a few times. The genes are TRBV27 and TRBJ1-2; D is perhaps TRBD1 (5 bases). Trimming removed 7 bases at V and 4 bases at J, with 13 bases between. This CDR3 contains 13 residues. Per the germline V gene, CDR1 is MNHEY and CDR2 is SMNVEV (reference sequence). Here the CDR3 DNA reads TGTGCCAGCAAATGGGGGTATGGCTATGGCTACACCTTC. Encoded protein: CASKWGYGYGYTF.

This chain joins TRBV7-3 and TRBJ1-2; possible D gene TRBD1, 5 bases. CDR1 and CDR2 from the germline V gene are SGHTA and FQGTGA. The CDR3 is 15 residues long. Trimming shortened V by 5 bases and J by 4 bases, and 17 bases separated the two germline ends. The DNA of the CDR3 is TGTGCCAGCAGCCCAACAGGTGGGCGGAGCTATGGCTACACCTTC. Its protein product is CASSPTGGRSYGYTF.

The V gene is TRBV13, the J gene TRBJ2-5; D is uncertain. This CDR3 is built from 14 residues. The ends were cut back, 1 base at V and 3 bases at J, with 9 bases in the middle. The germline V gene encodes CDR1 PRHDT and CDR2 FYEKMQ (reference sequence). The CDR3, as DNA: TGTGCCAGCAGCTTAGAGGAGTATAAAGAGACCCAGTACTTC. It translates to CASSLEEYKETQYF.